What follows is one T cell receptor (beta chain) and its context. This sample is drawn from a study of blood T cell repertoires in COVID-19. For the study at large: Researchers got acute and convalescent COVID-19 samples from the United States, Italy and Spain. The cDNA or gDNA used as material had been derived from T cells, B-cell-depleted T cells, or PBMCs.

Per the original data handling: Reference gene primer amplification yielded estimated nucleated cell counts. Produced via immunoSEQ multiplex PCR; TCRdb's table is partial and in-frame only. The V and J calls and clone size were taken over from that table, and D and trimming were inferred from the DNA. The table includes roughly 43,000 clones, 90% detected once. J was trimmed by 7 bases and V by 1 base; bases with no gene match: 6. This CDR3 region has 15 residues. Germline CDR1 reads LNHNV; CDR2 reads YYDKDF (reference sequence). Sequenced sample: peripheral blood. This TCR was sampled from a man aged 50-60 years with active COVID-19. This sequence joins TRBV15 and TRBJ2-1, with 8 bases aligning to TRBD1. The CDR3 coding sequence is TGTGCCACCAGCAGAGTGCAGGGGGCTCGGAATGAGCAGTTCTTC. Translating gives CATSRVQGARNEQFF.